This T cell receptor beta chain was captured in a study of T cells expressing NK-cell markers. About the research overall: Repertoire data for TCR beta were derived from sorted T cells (CD3+CD56+NKG2C+, CD3+CD56+NKG2C- and CD3+CD56-NKG2C+). Serological testing identified most of the eight sequenced donors as HCMV-seropositive and one as seronegative.

TCRdb reanalyzed the 5' RACE reads and collapses them to one entry per CDR3 protein, without DNA. The repertoire table contains approximately 440,000 distinct CDR3 sequences. A note on this clonotype: The antigen is unknown.

The CDR3 covers 13 residues. Germline V lookup: CDR1 SGDLS, CDR2 YYNGEE. Study-level results: For four donors, these clonotypes were likewise the leading ones in the CD3+CD56-NKG2C+ fraction. Dominant NKG2C+ clonotypes in 6 or 7 donors made up about 1.0-7.0% of CD8+ T cells.

This TCR was sampled from a woman aged 45-60 years in good health. The sample comprised blood T cells: a sorted CD56 or NKG2C T cell subset, CD4+ or CD8+ T cells, or bulk PBMC T cells (not recorded which). This sequence joins TRBV9 and TRBJ1-2. The CDR3 loop reads CASSASYTYGYTF.